One and the same sample provided the 17 T cell receptor beta chains below, sequenced in a study of neurological immune-mediated disorders. Documented time point: longitudinal time-point 1 (baseline). TCRdb reprocessed the 5' RACE reads via MiXCR and lists one record per CDR3 protein. This table has some 71,000 distinct CDR3 sequences, roughly a tenth appearing once. Sequencing was carried out using PBMCs. The receptor set was obtained from a man between 25 and 39 years old in good health.

In this sample, this clonotype turned up many times. The J gene is TRBJ2-6, the V gene TRBV5-1, with 7 bases that match TRBD2. V trimming: 0 bases; J trimming: 4 bases; junction bases outside the gene matches: 16. CDR1 is SGHRS, CDR2 YFSETQ, per germline. CDR3 length: 20 amino acids. CDR3 sequence (DNA): TGCGCCAGCAGCTTGGCCTGGTTTGAGCGAGCGGGACCCGGGGCCAACGTCCTGACTTTC. Translation gives CASSLAWFERAGPGANVLTF.

This clonotype has ten or more counts. The J gene is TRBJ2-3, the V gene TRBV5-1, with D perhaps TRBD2 (6 bases). The CDR3 is made up of 15 amino acids. Germline CDR1 and CDR2: SGHRS and YFSETQ. V dropped 9 bases and J dropped 0 bases, with 17 bases sitting between them. The CDR3, as DNA: TGCGCCACCCGGAGAGCGGGTACGAGCACAGATACGCAGTATTTT. It is translated as CATRRAGTSTDTQYF.

This clonotype was found many times. The chain recombines TRBV12-3 or TRBV12-4 with TRBJ2-2, with no clear D. Trimming left V 6 bases short and J 7 bases short, with 12 bases between. The CDR3 sequence is 13 residues long. The CDR3 DNA is TGTGCCAGCAGCGCTTTGGTACTCGGGGAGCTGTTTTTT. Translation: CASSALVLGELFF.

This clonotype has ten or more counts. V is TRBV10-3 and J is TRBJ2-1, with D perhaps given as TRBD1 or TRBD2 (5 bases each). Germline CDR1 and CDR2: ENHRY and SYGVKD. V was cut by 3 bases and J by 3 bases, with 12 bases left in between. This CDR3 spans 15 amino acids. CDR3 in amino acids: CAISDGGAIYNEQFF. For the CDR3, the DNA is TGTGCCATCAGTGATGGGGGAGCTATCTACAATGAGCAGTTCTTC.

This clonotype was counted at least ten times. The chain couples TRBV5-1 to TRBJ2-1; D is possibly TRBD2 (5 bases). V lost 3 bases and J lost 9, with 13 bases in between. Germline V lookup: CDR1 SGHRS, CDR2 YFSETQ. CDR3 length: 13 residues. The CDR3 coding sequence is TGCGCCAGCAGCTCCGGAGAGGGCACTGAGCAGTTCTTC. This gives the protein CASSSGEGTEQFF.

This clonotype was counted at least ten times. This chain links TRBV5-1 with TRBJ2-7; 13 nucleotides align to TRBD2. The trim removed 4 bases at V and 7 bases at J, leaving 11 bases unmatched. This CDR3 region has 16 residues. The germline gives CDR1 SGHRS, CDR2 YFSETQ. Here the CDR3 DNA reads TGCGCCAGCAGCCGGAAGGGACTAGCGGGATCGCAGGAGCAGTACTTC. Its translation: CASSRKGLAGSQEQYF.

This chain uses TRBV2 with TRBJ2-7; the match to TRBD1 covers 8 bases. With V trimmed by 6 bases and J by 2 bases, 6 bases remained unmatched. Germline V gives CDR1 SNHLY, CDR2 FYNNEI. The CDR3 has 14 residues. In DNA form, the CDR3 reads TGTGCCAGCAGGAAGACGGACAGGGCCTACGAGCAGTACTTC. The encoded protein is CASRKTDRAYEQYF.

The chain employs TRBV6-5 and TRBJ2-2, with 10 bases matching TRBD1. The CDR3 runs 13 residues. With 6 bases clipped from V and 6 bases from J, the junction kept 1 base outside the gene matches. From germline, CDR1 is MNHEY and CDR2 SVGAGI. The CDR3 DNA reads as TGTGCCAGCAGCGGACAGGGGGCCGGGGAGCTGTTTTTT. Amino acid sequence: CASSGQGAGELFF.

This clonotype was recorded at least ten times. The gene calls are TRBV28 and TRBJ2-3; tentative D call: TRBD2 (6 bases). The CDR3 contains 16 residues. Trimming removed 4 bases at V and 3 bases at J, with 17 bases between. Germline CDR1 is MDHEN and CDR2 is SYDVKM. The CDR3 bases are TGTGCCAGCAGTTCCCTTGCTCCGACTAGAACAGATACGCAGTATTTT. Its protein is CASSSLAPTRTDTQYF.

This clonotype was picked up many times. The chain is built from TRBV29-1 and TRBJ1-2, with D maybe TRBD1 (5 bases). The CDR3 has 15 amino acids. Per the germline V gene, CDR1 is SQVTM and CDR2 is ANQGSEA. V gave up 5 bases and J gave up 4 bases, with 20 bases separating them. CDR3 amino acids: CSVYNSGPAFYGYTF. The CDR3 coding sequence is TGCAGCGTTTACAATTCGGGGCCCGCCTTCTATGGCTACACCTTC.

This clonotype was recorded at least ten times. The V and J genes are TRBV28 and TRBJ1-2; D unresolved. With 5 bases removed from V and 7 bases from J, the gap between germline ends came to 11 bases. There are 12 residues in the CDR3. Germline values: CDR1 MDHEN, CDR2 SYDVKM. CDR3 loop: CASSPLNLGYTF. The CDR3 DNA reads TGTGCCAGCAGTCCCCTGAATCTTGGCTACACCTTC.

About this clonotype itself: A much larger clonotype is one base distant, so this may be a read error. J is TRBJ2-1 and V is TRBV4-1; D ambiguous. This CDR3 has 11 residues. Germline CDR1 reads MGHRA; CDR2 reads YSYEKL. CDR3 in DNA: TGCGCCAACAGCCAAGGAACAGAGCAGTTCTTC. It specifies CANSQGTEQFF.

With regard to this clonotype: A much larger clone lies a single base off, so this may be a read error. V usage is TRBV6-6 and J usage is TRBJ2-7; D is possibly TRBD1 (5 bases). Germline V lookup: CDR1 MNHNY, CDR2 SVGAGI (reference sequence). The CDR3 length is 14 residues. Trimming pared 2 bases from V and 6 bases from J, leaving 14 bases between. The chain's CDR3 is CASSYPETVSEQYF. The CDR3 DNA sequence: TGTGCCAGCAGTTACCCGGAGACAGTGTCCGAGCAGTACTTC.

The table lists this clonotype with many counts. The V call is TRBV7-9, the J call TRBJ2-1; weak D call: TRBD2 (5 bases). The germline V gene has CDR1 SEHNR and CDR2 FQNEAQ (reference sequence). CDR3 length: 19 amino acids. Between the trimmed V and J ends, which lost 4 bases and 12 bases, there was a span of 34 bases. CDR3 sequence: CASSSQPTLGGRAPGGQFF. Written as DNA, the CDR3 is TGTGCCAGCAGCTCCCAACCTACCCTTGGCGGGCGGGCACCCGGCGGGCAGTTCTTC.

To note about this clonotype: A single base separates this from a much larger clone, so it may be a read error. CDR3: CASSLELYAQYF. Written as DNA, the CDR3 is TGTGCCAGCAGCTTAGAGCTGTATGCGCAGTATTTT. This chain uses TRBV7-9 with TRBJ2-3; no reliable D call. The CDR3 runs to 12 residues. With 1 base removed from V and 10 bases from J, the gap between germline ends came to 9 bases. Germline CDR1 reads SEHNR; CDR2 reads FQNEAQ (reference sequence).

This clonotype was detected a few times. This chain links TRBV6-1 with TRBJ2-2, with 8 bases aligning to TRBD1. Trimming at V came to 3 bases and at J to 4 bases, leaving 4 bases not matched to a gene. This CDR3 comprises 15 residues. The germline gives CDR1 MNHNS, CDR2 SASEGT. CDR3 bases: TGTGCCAGCAGTGAGAGACAGGGGAGCACCGGGGAGCTGTTTTTT. This encodes CASSERQGSTGELFF.

In its sample, this clonotype was seen many times. This rearrangement joins TRBV3-1 to TRBJ2-2; D is uncertain. Germline V gene data show CDR1 as LGHDT and CDR2 as YNNKEL (reference sequence). The CDR3 has 11 amino acids. The germline V and J ends were trimmed by 10 bases and 6 bases, with 9 bases remaining between them. CDR3 in DNA: TGTGCCACCGTTGGGTCCGGGGAGCTGTTTTTT. It translates to CATVGSGELFF.